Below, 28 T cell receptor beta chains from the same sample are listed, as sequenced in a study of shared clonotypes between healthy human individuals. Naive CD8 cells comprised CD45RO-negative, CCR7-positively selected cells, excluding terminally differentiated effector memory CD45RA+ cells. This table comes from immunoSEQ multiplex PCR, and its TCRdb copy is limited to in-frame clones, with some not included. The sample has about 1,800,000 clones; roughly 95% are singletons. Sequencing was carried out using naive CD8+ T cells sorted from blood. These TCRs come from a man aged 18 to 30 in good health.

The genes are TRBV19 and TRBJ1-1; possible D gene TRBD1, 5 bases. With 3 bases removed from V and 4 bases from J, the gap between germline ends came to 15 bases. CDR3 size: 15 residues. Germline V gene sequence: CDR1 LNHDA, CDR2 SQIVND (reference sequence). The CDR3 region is CASSIFSTGGTEAFF. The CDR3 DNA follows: TGTGCCAGTAGTATCTTTAGTACAGGCGGCACTGAAGCTTTCTTT.

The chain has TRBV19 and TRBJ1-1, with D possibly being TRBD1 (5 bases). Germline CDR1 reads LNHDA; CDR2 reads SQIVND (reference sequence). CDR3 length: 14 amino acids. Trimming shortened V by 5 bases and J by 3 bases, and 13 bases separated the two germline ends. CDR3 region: CASSFQGGDTEAFF. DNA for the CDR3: TGTGCCAGTAGTTTCCAGGGTGGTGACACTGAAGCTTTCTTT.

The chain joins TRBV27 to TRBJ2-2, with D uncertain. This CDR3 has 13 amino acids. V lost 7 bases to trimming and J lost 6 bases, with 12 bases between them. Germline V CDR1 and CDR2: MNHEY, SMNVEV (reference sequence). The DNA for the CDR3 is TGTGCCAGCACGTATACCACCGCCGGGGAGCTGTTTTTT. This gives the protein CASTYTTAGELFF.

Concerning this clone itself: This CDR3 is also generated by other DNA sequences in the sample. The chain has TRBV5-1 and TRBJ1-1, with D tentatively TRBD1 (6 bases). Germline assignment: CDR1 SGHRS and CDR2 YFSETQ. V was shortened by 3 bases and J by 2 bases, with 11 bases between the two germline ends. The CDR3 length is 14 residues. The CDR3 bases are TGCGCCAGCAGCTCGACAGGACCCAACACTGAAGCTTTCTTT. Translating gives CASSSTGPNTEAFF.

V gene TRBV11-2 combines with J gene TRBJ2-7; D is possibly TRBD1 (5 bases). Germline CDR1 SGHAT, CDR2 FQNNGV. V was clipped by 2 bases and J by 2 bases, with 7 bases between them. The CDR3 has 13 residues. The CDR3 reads CASSLQGTYEQYF. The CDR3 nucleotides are TGTGCCAGCAGCTTACAGGGAACCTACGAGCAGTACTTC.

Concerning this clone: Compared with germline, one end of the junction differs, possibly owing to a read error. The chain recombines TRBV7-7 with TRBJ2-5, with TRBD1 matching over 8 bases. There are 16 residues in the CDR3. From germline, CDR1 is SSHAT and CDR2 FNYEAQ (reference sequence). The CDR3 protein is CASSSTGGTAKETQYF. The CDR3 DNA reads TGTGCTAGCAGCTCTACAGGGGGGACAGCGAAAGAGACCCAGTACTTC.

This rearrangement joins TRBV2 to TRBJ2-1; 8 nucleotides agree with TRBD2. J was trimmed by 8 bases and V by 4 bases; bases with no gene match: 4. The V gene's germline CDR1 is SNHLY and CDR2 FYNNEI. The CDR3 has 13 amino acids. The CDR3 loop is CASSGGLVYEQFF. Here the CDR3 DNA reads TGTGCCAGCAGTGGGGGACTAGTCTATGAGCAGTTCTTC.

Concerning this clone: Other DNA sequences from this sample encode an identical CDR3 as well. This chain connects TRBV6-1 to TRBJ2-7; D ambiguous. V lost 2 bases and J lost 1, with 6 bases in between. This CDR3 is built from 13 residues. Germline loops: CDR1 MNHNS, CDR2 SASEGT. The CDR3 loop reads CASSEYGSYEQYF. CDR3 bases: TGTGCCAGCAGTGAATATGGGTCCTACGAGCAGTACTTC.

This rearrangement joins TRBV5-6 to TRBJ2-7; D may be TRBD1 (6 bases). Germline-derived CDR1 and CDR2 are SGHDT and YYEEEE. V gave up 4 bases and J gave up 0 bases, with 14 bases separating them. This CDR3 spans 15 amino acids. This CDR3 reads CASSPGQWSSYEQYF. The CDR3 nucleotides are TGTGCCAGCAGCCCGGGACAATGGAGCTCCTACGAGCAGTACTTC.

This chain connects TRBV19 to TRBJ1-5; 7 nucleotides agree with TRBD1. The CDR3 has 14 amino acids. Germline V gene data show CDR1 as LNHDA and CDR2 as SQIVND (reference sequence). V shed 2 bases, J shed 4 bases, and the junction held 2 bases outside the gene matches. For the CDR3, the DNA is TGTGCCAGTAGTATAATACAGGGGAATCAGCCCCAGCATTTT. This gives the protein CASSIIQGNQPQHF.

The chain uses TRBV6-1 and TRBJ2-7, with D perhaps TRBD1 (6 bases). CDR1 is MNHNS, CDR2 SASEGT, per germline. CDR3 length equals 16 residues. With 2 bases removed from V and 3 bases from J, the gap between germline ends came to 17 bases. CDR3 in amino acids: CASSEYRTAQGYEQYF. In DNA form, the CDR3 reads TGTGCCAGCAGTGAATACAGGACAGCTCAGGGCTACGAGCAGTACTTC.

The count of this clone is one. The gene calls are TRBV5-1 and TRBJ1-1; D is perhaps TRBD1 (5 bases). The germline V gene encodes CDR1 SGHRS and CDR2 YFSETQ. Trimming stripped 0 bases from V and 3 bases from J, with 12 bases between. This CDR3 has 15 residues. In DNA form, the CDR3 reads TGCGCCAGCAGCTTGGCCTTATGGGGGGACACTGAAGCTTTCTTT. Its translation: CASSLALWGDTEAFF.

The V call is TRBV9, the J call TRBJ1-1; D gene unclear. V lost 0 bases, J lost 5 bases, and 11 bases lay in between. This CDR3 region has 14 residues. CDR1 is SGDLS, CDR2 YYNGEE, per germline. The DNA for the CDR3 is TGTGCCAGCAGCGTAGGGGTGATAGGGACTGAAGCTTTCTTT. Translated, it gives CASSVGVIGTEAFF.

The CDR3 coding sequence is TGTGCCAGCAGCCTACCTCTTCAGGGACAAAGGGATCAAAATTCACCCCTCCACTTT. This encodes CASSLPLQGQRDQNSPLHF. The V call is TRBV28, the J call TRBJ1-6, with a possible D match to TRBD1 (6 bases). V was clipped by 6 bases and J by 7 bases, with 28 bases between them. The CDR3 is 19 amino acids. From germline, CDR1 is MDHEN and CDR2 SYDVKM. Full variable domain (remainder filled in from reference TRBV28 and TRBJ1-6): DVKVTQSSRYLVKRTGEKVFLECVQDMDHENMFWYRQDPGLGLRLIYFSYDVKMKEKGDIPEGYSVSREKKERFSLILESASTNQTSMYLCASSLPLQGQRDQNSPLHFGNGTRLTVT.

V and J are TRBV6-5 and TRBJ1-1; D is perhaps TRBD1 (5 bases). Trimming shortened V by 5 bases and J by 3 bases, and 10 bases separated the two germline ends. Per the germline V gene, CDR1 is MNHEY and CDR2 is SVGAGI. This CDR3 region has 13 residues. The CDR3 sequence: CASSRPGHTEAFF. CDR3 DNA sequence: TGTGCCAGCAGTCGACCGGGGCACACTGAAGCTTTCTTT.

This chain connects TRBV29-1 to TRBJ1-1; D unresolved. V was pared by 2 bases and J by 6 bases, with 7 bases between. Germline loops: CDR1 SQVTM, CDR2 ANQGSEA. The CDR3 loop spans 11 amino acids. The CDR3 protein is CSVEIVSEAFF. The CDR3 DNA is TGCAGCGTTGAAATTGTCTCTGAAGCTTTCTTT.

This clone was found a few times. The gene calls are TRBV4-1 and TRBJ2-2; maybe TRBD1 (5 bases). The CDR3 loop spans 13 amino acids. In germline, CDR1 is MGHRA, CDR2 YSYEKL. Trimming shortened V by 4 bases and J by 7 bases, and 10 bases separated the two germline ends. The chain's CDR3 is CASSPGWNGELFF. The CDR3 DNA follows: TGCGCCAGCAGCCCAGGGTGGAACGGGGAGCTGTTTTTT.

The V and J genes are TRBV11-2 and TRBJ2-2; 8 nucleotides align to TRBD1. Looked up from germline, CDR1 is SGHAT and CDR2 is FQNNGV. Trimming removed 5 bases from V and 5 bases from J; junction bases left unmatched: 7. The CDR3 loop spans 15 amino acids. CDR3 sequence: CASSPTGVLTGELFF. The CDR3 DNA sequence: TGTGCCAGCAGCCCGACAGGGGTATTAACCGGGGAGCTGTTTTTT.

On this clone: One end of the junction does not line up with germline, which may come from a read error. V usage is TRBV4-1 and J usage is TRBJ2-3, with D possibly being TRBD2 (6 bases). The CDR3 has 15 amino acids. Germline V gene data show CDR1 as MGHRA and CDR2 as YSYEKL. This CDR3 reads CASSQRTTRTDTQYF. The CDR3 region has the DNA TGCGCCAGCAGCCAAAGGACTACCCGCACGGATACGCAGTATTTT.

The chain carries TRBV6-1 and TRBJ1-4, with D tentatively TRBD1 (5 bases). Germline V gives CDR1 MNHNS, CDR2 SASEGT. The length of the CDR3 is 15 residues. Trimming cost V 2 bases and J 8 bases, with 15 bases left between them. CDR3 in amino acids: CASSETGIAGEKLFF. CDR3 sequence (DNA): TGTGCCAGCAGTGAAACAGGAATTGCGGGAGAAAAACTGTTTTTT.

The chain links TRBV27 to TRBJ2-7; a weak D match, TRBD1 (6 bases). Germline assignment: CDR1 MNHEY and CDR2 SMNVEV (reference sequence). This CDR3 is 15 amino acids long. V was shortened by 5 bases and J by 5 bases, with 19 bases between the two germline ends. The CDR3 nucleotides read TGTGCCAGCAGTCGAACCGGGACAATCTTGGACGAGCAGTACTTC. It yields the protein CASSRTGTILDEQYF.

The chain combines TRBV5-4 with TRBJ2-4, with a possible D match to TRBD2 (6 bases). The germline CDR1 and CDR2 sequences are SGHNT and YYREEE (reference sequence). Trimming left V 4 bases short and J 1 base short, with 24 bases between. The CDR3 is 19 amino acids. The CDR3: CASSPVGTDSLGAKNIQYF. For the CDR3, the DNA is TGTGCCAGCAGCCCAGTCGGGACTGACTCCCTTGGTGCCAAAAACATTCAGTACTTC.

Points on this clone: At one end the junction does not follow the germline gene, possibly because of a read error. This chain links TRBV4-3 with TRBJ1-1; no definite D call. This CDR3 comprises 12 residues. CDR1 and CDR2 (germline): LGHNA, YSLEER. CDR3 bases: TGCGCCAGCAGCGGTCACAACAGTGAAGCTTTCTTT. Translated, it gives CASSGHNSEAFF.

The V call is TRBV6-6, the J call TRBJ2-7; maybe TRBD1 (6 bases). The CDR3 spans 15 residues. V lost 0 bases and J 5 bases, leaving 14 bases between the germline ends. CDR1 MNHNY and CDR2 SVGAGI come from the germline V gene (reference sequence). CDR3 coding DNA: TGTGCCAGCAGTTACTCTTTTAACAGGGACAACGAGCAGTACTTC. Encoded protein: CASSYSFNRDNEQYF.

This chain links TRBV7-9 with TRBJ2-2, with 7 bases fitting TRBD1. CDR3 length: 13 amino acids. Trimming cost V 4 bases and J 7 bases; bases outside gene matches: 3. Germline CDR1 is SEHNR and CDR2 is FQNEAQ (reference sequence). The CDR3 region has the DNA TGTGCCAGCAGCTCAACAGGGGACGGGGAGCTGTTTTTT. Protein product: CASSSTGDGELFF.

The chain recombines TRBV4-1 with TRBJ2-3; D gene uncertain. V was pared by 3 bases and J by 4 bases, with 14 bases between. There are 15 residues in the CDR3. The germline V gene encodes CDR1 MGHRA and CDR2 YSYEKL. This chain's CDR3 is CASSHPPGVPDTQYF. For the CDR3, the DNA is TGCGCCAGCAGCCACCCCCCTGGAGTCCCAGATACGCAGTATTTT.

This CDR3 reads CASSLAFRETQYF. CDR3 in DNA: TGTGCCAGCAGCTTAGCGTTTCGAGAGACCCAGTACTTC. The chain is built from TRBV7-9 and TRBJ2-5; D is undetermined. This CDR3 region has 13 residues. Germline CDR1 SEHNR, CDR2 FQNEAQ (reference sequence). Trimming shortened V by 0 bases and J by 4 bases, and 6 bases separated the two germline ends.

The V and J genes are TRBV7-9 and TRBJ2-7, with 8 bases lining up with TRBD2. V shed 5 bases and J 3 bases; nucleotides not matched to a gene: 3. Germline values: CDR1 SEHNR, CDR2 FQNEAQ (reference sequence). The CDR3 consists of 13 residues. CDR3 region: CASSGGRHYEQYF. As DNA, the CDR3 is TGTGCCAGCAGCGGCGGGAGGCACTACGAGCAGTACTTC.